The 30 T cell receptor beta chains presented below share a single source sample, sequenced in a study of blood T cells in healthy people across ages. Through a sample-barcoded 5' primer and a J-beta primer mix, a second PCR was run for roughly 6 to 11 cycles. TCRdb re-called the 5' RACE reads through MiXCR, storing one row per CDR3 protein. This table has around 1,000,000 distinct CDR3 sequences, roughly 24% appearing once. The same sample was also used in a study of T cells of mothers and their children.

The source material was blood. Source of these receptors: a girl aged 2-10 years in good health.

This chain uses TRBV15 with TRBJ1-4; 9 bases align to TRBD1. The V gene's germline CDR1 is LNHNV and CDR2 YYDKDF (reference sequence). The CDR3 spans 14 residues. Trimming took 0 bases from V and 10 from J; bases not matched to a gene: 3. CDR3 DNA: TGTGCCACCAGCAGAGAAGGGACAGGGCGAAAACTGTTTTTT. Translation: CATSREGTGRKLFF.

V is TRBV4-2 and J is TRBJ2-3, with 8 bases aligning to TRBD2. The CDR3 is 17 amino acids. The trim removed 1 base at V and 1 base at J, leaving 7 bases unmatched. Germline CDR1 is LGHNA and CDR2 is YNFKEQ. CDR3: CASSQGTSGGGTDTQYF. CDR3 DNA: TGTGCCAGCAGCCAAGGCACAAGCGGGGGAGGCACAGATACGCAGTATTTT.

This clonotype was recorded a few times. The chain recombines TRBV12-3 or TRBV12-4 with TRBJ2-4; D perhaps matches TRBD2 (5 bases). The CDR3 has 16 amino acids. Trimming removed 1 base at V and 2 bases at J, with 12 bases between. CDR3 DNA: TGTGCCAGCAGTTTAGGCCTGACGGGGTCCAAAAACATTCAGTACTTC. This gives the protein CASSLGLTGSKNIQYF.

This clonotype was detected a few times. V and J are TRBV2 and TRBJ1-2; weak D call: TRBD1 (5 bases). V was clipped by 7 bases and J by 7 bases, with 10 bases between them. This CDR3 contains 11 residues. CDR1 is SNHLY and CDR2 is FYNNEI in the germline V gene. The CDR3 nucleotides read TGTGCCAGCATCGGGGGTACTGGCTACACCTTC. Protein product: CASIGGTGYTF.

V usage is TRBV12-3 or TRBV12-4 and J usage is TRBJ2-7; 8 nucleotides match TRBD2. The V segment lost 10 bases and the J segment 4 bases; nucleotides outside the gene matches: 6. CDR3 length: 12 residues. CDR3 in amino acids: CATSSGPYEQYF. In nucleotides, the CDR3 is TGTGCCACCTCTAGCGGGCCGTACGAGCAGTACTTC.

The rearrangement uses TRBV3-1 and TRBJ2-5; D gene uncertain. Per the germline V gene, CDR1 is LGHDT and CDR2 is YNNKEL (reference sequence). The CDR3 is 16 residues long. Trimming removed 4 bases from V and 4 bases from J, with 19 bases in between. CDR3 sequence reads: CASSPRTFNSRETQYF. The CDR3 DNA sequence: TGTGCCAGCAGCCCCAGGACCTTTAATTCGAGAGAGACCCAGTACTTC.

The chain combines TRBV18 with TRBJ1-4; D may be TRBD1 (5 bases). The CDR3 has 12 amino acids. Germline V gene sequence: CDR1 KGHSH, CDR2 LQKENI. V lost 4 bases to trimming and J lost 8 bases, with 8 bases between them. Written as DNA, the CDR3 is TGTGCCAGCTCACAACGGGACGAAAAACTGTTTTTT. It codes for CASSQRDEKLFF.

The chain is built from TRBV29-1 and TRBJ2-5; D is unresolved. With the DNA end fitting TRBJ2-1 better, the J assignment may be wrong. Germline values: CDR1 SQVTM, CDR2 ANQGSEA. This CDR3 is built from 13 residues. Here the CDR3 DNA reads TGCAGCGTCACTGGTAAATTAGTCGGTGAGCAGTTCTTC. Encoded protein: CSVTGKLVGEQFF.

This clonotype was detected a few times. This sequence joins TRBV18 and TRBJ2-7, with 8 bases matching TRBD1. Germline CDR1 KGHSH, CDR2 LQKENI. The length of the CDR3 is 16 residues. Trimming removed 4 bases from V and 2 bases from J; junction bases left unmatched: 10. The CDR3 here is CASSQTGTGVTYEQYF. The CDR3 nucleotides read TGTGCCAGCTCACAGACCGGGACAGGAGTAACCTACGAGCAGTACTTC.

The CDR3 spells CASSNSPGSEQYF. The CDR3 region has the DNA TGTGCCAGCAGCAACTCCCCAGGGAGCGAGCAGTACTTC. The J gene is TRBJ2-7, the V gene TRBV13; D may match TRBD1 or TRBD2 (5 bases each). V dropped 5 bases and J dropped 6 bases, with 14 bases sitting between them. Germline assignment: CDR1 PRHDT and CDR2 FYEKMQ (reference sequence). The CDR3 covers 13 residues.

As for this clonotype: Germline and junction disagree at one end, which may indicate a read error. The gene calls are TRBV12-5 and TRBJ1-5, with D unclear. CDR3 size: 13 residues. Germline V gives CDR1 LGHNT, CDR2 FRNRAP. CDR3 protein: CVSGLPPSEPQHF. The CDR3 DNA is TGTGTTAGTGGTTTGCCCCCTTCCGAGCCCCAGCATTTT.

The J gene is TRBJ2-7, the V gene TRBV5-1, with 7 nucleotides matching TRBD1. The J call may be wrong; the DNA end is better matched by TRBJ2-1. The CDR3 totals 15 residues. Germline-derived CDR1 and CDR2 are SGHRS and YFSETQ. The CDR3 reads CASSGRQGVYNEQFF. The CDR3 DNA sequence: TGCGCCAGCAGCGGACGGCAGGGGGTGTACAATGAGCAGTTCTTC.

In this sample, this clonotype turned up a few times. The chain couples TRBV7-9 to TRBJ2-1, with 14 bases aligning to TRBD2. This CDR3 spans 16 amino acids. CDR1 is SEHNR, CDR2 FQNEAQ, per germline (reference sequence). V trimming: 5 bases; J trimming: 12 bases; junction bases outside the gene matches: 12. CDR3: CASSRGLAGARGWQFF. The CDR3 bases are TGTGCCAGCAGCCGGGGACTAGCGGGGGCCCGAGGGTGGCAGTTCTTC.

This clonotype was found a few times. The chain joins TRBV15 to TRBJ1-3; TRBD1 is a possible D gene (6 bases). CDR3 length: 14 residues. Germline V gene data show CDR1 as LNHNV and CDR2 as YYDKDF (reference sequence). Between the trimmed V and J ends, which lost 10 bases and 8 bases, there was a span of 21 bases. CDR3 region: CAINRGHLRDTIYF. The CDR3 DNA reads as TGTGCCATTAACCGGGGGCACCTGAGGGACACCATATATTTT.

The V and J genes are TRBV7-9 and TRBJ1-2; D remains ambiguous. Germline CDR1 and CDR2: SEHNR and FQNEAQ (reference sequence). CDR3 size: 15 residues. With 5 bases removed from V and 4 bases from J, the gap between germline ends came to 17 bases. CDR3 in DNA: TGTGCCAGCAGCGCCGACTCTCCGGGGATCTATGGCTACACCTTC. It translates to CASSADSPGIYGYTF.

The chain combines TRBV29-1 with TRBJ2-1; 9 bases match TRBD2. With the DNA end fitting TRBJ2-7 better, the J assignment may be wrong. CDR1 and CDR2 from the germline V gene are SQVTM and ANQGSEA. This CDR3 region has 15 residues. CDR3 nucleotide sequence: TGCAGCGTTGTGGGTTATAGCGGGAGAGACTACGAGCAGTACTTC. Translation: CSVVGYSGRDYEQYF.

The chain combines TRBV29-1 with TRBJ2-5, with D perhaps matching TRBD1 (5 bases). V was shortened by 3 bases and J by 4 bases, with 12 bases between the two germline ends. This CDR3 spans 13 amino acids. Germline V gene data show CDR1 as SQVTM and CDR2 as ANQGSEA. The CDR3, as DNA: TGCAGCGTTGATGCAGGGTCCCTAGAGACCCAGTACTTC. This encodes CSVDAGSLETQYF.

The chain employs TRBV5-1 and TRBJ2-1; D is uncertain. Between the trimmed V and J ends, which lost 0 bases and 5 bases, there was a span of 12 bases. The CDR3 covers 15 residues. Looked up from germline, CDR1 is SGHRS and CDR2 is YFSETQ. CDR3 residues: CASSLVLNPNNEQFF. In DNA form, the CDR3 reads TGCGCCAGCAGCTTGGTACTTAATCCCAACAATGAGCAGTTCTTC.

The table lists this clonotype with many counts. The chain has TRBV18 and TRBJ2-5; 8 bases align to TRBD1. The CDR3 has 14 residues. Germline CDR1 is KGHSH and CDR2 is LQKENI. The junction had 2 bases not matched to a gene; V was cut back by 3 bases and J by 2 bases. CDR3 nucleotides: TGTGCCAGCTCACCGGGACAGGCTCAAGAGACCCAGTACTTC. Translating it yields CASSPGQAQETQYF.

This clonotype was detected a few times. The chain couples TRBV11-2 to TRBJ2-1; D is perhaps TRBD2 (6 bases). This CDR3 is built from 16 residues. CDR1 is SGHAT, CDR2 FQNNGV, per germline. Trimming shortened V by 1 base and J by 1 base, and 11 bases separated the two germline ends. CDR3 in amino acids: CASSLVILASYNEQFF. The CDR3 DNA follows: TGTGCCAGCAGCTTAGTGATCCTAGCGTCCTACAATGAGCAGTTCTTC. Filled out from reference TRBV11-2 and TRBJ2-1, the complete variable domain reads EAGVAQSPRYKIIEKRQSVAFWCNPISGHATLYWYQQILGQGPKLLIQFQNNGVVDDSQLPKDRFSAERLKGVDSTLKIQPAKLEDSAVYLCASSLVILASYNEQFFGPGTRLTVL.

The V gene is TRBV6-1, the J gene TRBJ2-1, with 8 bases lining up with TRBD1. Germline CDR1 is MNHNS and CDR2 is SASEGT. CDR3 length: 15 residues. The V segment lost 3 bases and the J segment 8 bases; nucleotides outside the gene matches: 9. The CDR3 spells CASSEYRTGYDEQFF. The CDR3 region has the DNA TGTGCCAGCAGTGAGTATAGGACAGGGTATGATGAGCAGTTCTTC.

At least ten counts were recorded for this clonotype. The chain recombines TRBV12-3 or TRBV12-4 with TRBJ2-7; 11 bases line up with TRBD1. The CDR3 is 14 residues long. V dropped 6 bases and J dropped 3; count of bases not matched to a gene: 4. The CDR3 reads CASSTGTGGYEQYF. The DNA for the CDR3 is TGTGCCAGCAGCACCGGGACAGGGGGCTACGAGCAGTACTTC.

This clonotype was seen a handful of times. The rearrangement links TRBV4-3 to TRBJ2-1, with D perhaps matching TRBD1 or TRBD2 (5 bases each). Per germline, CDR1 LGHNA and CDR2 YSLEER. The V gene lost 1 base and the J gene lost 0 bases, with 13 bases spanning the gap. The CDR3 loop spans 17 amino acids. The CDR3 region has the DNA TGCGCCAGCAGCCAAGGCTGGGGAGACAGCTCCTACAATGAGCAGTTCTTC. It is translated as CASSQGWGDSSYNEQFF.

This clonotype was seen a few times. This chain joins TRBV7-9 and TRBJ2-7; D is unresolved. CDR1 is SEHNR and CDR2 is FQNEAQ in the germline V gene (reference sequence). The V gene lost 2 bases and the J gene lost 5 bases, with 7 bases spanning the gap. The length of the CDR3 is 12 residues. CDR3 in amino acids: CASSLMGNEQYF. The CDR3 DNA sequence: TGTGCCAGCAGCTTAATGGGTAACGAGCAGTACTTC. The whole variable domain, filled in from reference TRBV7-9 and TRBJ2-7, reads DTGVSQNPRHKITKRGQNVTFRCDPISEHNRLYWYRQTLGQGPEFLTYFQNEAQLEKSRLLSDRFSAERPKGSFSTLEIQRTEQGDSAMYLCASSLMGNEQYFGPGTRLTVT.

The CDR3 region is CASSPGQGFTEAFF. CDR3 in DNA: TGTGCCAGCAGCCCGGGACAAGGTTTCACTGAAGCTTTCTTT. The chain joins TRBV6-1 to TRBJ1-1; perhaps TRBD1 as D (6 bases). The V gene lost 6 bases and the J gene lost 4 bases, with 15 bases spanning the gap. The germline CDR1 and CDR2 sequences are MNHNS and SASEGT. The CDR3 is 14 amino acids.

The gene calls are TRBV10-3 and TRBJ2-3; the D gene is possibly TRBD2 (7 bases). The germline V gene encodes CDR1 ENHRY and CDR2 SYGVKD. Trimming pared 0 bases from V and 1 base from J, leaving 14 bases between. The CDR3 extends over 17 amino acids. The CDR3 protein is CAISESFGGRGTDTQYF. The CDR3 nucleotides read TGTGCCATCAGTGAGTCTTTCGGGGGGCGAGGCACAGATACGCAGTATTTT.

This clonotype was picked up a small number of times. The rearrangement links TRBV4-3 to TRBJ2-3; D not certain. This CDR3 has 16 residues. Germline-derived CDR1 and CDR2 are LGHNA and YSLEER. The germline V and J ends were trimmed by 5 bases and 0 bases, with 15 bases remaining between them. Here the CDR3 reads CASSTGDLASTDTQYF. In DNA, the CDR3 is TGCGCCAGCAGCACGGGCGACCTGGCTAGCACAGATACGCAGTATTTT.

With respect to this clonotype: A read error may produce the germline difference seen at one junction end. J is TRBJ1-5 and V is TRBV27, with D perhaps matching TRBD1 (5 bases). The germline gives CDR1 MNHEY, CDR2 SMNVEV (reference sequence). This CDR3 comprises 17 residues. The CDR3 is CAGSLSEGDLMNQPQHF. The CDR3 nucleotides are TGTGCCGGCAGTTTATCGGAAGGGGACCTGATGAATCAGCCCCAGCATTTT.

This clonotype was seen only a few times. The genes are TRBV4-1 and TRBJ2-5; 7 nucleotides agree with TRBD1. With the DNA end fitting TRBJ2-1 better, the J assignment may be wrong. The CDR3 has 14 residues. Looked up from germline, CDR1 is MGHRA and CDR2 is YSYEKL. CDR3 coding DNA: TGCGCCAGCAGCCAACAGGGGGTGAGGTATGAGCAGTTCTTC. It encodes CASSQQGVRYEQFF.

The gene calls are TRBV4-2 and TRBJ2-7; tentative D call: TRBD1 (6 bases). This CDR3 is 16 amino acids long. Per the germline V gene, CDR1 is LGHNA and CDR2 is YNFKEQ. V was shortened by 0 bases and J by 0 bases, with 12 bases between the two germline ends. DNA of the CDR3: TGTGCCAGCAGCCAAGATTTATCGGACAGCTCCTACGAGCAGTACTTC. Its protein product is CASSQDLSDSSYEQYF.